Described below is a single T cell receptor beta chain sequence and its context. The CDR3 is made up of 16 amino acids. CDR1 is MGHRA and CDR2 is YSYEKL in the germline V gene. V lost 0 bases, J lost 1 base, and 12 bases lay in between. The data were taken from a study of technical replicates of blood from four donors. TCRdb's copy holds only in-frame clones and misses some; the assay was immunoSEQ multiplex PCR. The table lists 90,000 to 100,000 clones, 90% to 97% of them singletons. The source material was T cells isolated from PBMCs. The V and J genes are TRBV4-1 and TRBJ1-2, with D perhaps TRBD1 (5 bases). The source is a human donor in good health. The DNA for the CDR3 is TGCGCCAGCAGCCAAGATAGGACACTCAATAACTATGGCTACACCTTC. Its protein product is CASSQDRTLNNYGYTF.